These 9 T cell receptor beta chains came from one sample sequenced in a study of tumor and adjacent non-tumor tissue in lung cancer (dated 2018 in TCRdb). The receptor library was made with multiplex PCR. Sequencing was performed on an Illumina HiSeq 2500. TCRbeta libraries were built by three rounds of nested PCR using primers (Table S4), following protocols modified from ARM-PCR. TCRdb reprocessing: public reads trimmed at Q25 with fastp, clones called with MiXCR, in-frame beta chains kept. Rows matching on CDR3 protein sequence are summarized as one entry with the most common DNA and genes. Recorded for this sample are 60,000 to 85,000 distinct CDR3 sequences; around 76% of them occurred a single time. The ten largest clones represent 45% of the sample. Bulk unsorted tissue served as the source for RNA extraction, and RNA quality was assessed using a NanoDrop ND-1000 and an Agilent 2100. The normal lung samples consisted of distant non-tumor tissue collected more than 3 cm from the tumor edge.

Material for sequencing was distant non-tumor lung tissue. The origin of the receptors is a man in his sixties with non-small cell lung cancer.

With respect to this clonotype: The final CDR3 position lacks the conserved phenylalanine or tryptophan, pointing to a likely read error. This sequence joins TRBV28 and TRBJ2-7; 8 bases line up with TRBD2. CDR1 is MDHEN, CDR2 SYDVKM, per germline. The length of the CDR3 is 15 residues. The CDR3 sequence: CASRLTTSGAYKQYY. Written as DNA, the CDR3 is TGTGCCAGCAGATTAACTACTAGCGGCGCCTACAAGCAGTACTAC.

Concerning this clonotype itself: An end of the junction does not agree with germline; a read error may underlie this. The chain has TRBV5-4 and TRBJ2-7; D is uncertain. Germline V CDR1 and CDR2: SGHNT, YYREEE (reference sequence). The CDR3 is made up of 13 amino acids. The CDR3 DNA sequence: TGTGACAGCAGCTTGGAGCTAGGACACGAGCAGTACTTC. This translates into CDSSLELGHEQYF.

To note about this clonotype: This CDR3 is missing its conserved last phenylalanine or tryptophan, likely due to a read error. The chain has TRBV10-2 and TRBJ1-6; D may be TRBD1 (6 bases). The CDR3 length is 15 residues. V was shortened by 10 bases and J by 7 bases, with 20 bases between the two germline ends. Germline V gives CDR1 WSHSY, CDR2 SAAADI. CDR3 loop: CANRAGGGMNSPLHL. The CDR3 DNA follows: TGCGCCAACAGGGCCGGCGGAGGGATGAATTCACCCCTCCACTTA.

Worth noting for this clonotype: One end of the junction does not line up with germline, which may come from a read error. J is TRBJ1-2 and V is TRBV9; 8 bases map to TRBD1. Germline-derived CDR1 and CDR2 are SGDLS and YYNGEE. The CDR3 loop spans 13 amino acids. CDR3 sequence (DNA): TGTGCCAACAGCGGAACAGGGGGGCCAGGCCACACCTTC. It specifies CANSGTGGPGHTF.

J is TRBJ2-1 and V is TRBV6-4; possibly TRBD2 for D (5 bases). Trimming took off 6 bases at V and 1 base at J, with 13 bases between the two ends. The CDR3 extends over 15 amino acids. Germline V gene sequence: CDR1 MRHNA, CDR2 SNTAGT. In DNA form, the CDR3 reads TGTGCCAGCAGCCATAGCGTTAGTTCCTACAATGAGCAGTTCTTC. This sequence encodes CASSHSVSSYNEQFF.

With respect to this clonotype: This clone may be a read error of a much larger clone one base away. V gene TRBV2 combines with J gene TRBJ1-5; 7 bases fit TRBD1. The V gene's germline CDR1 is SNHLY and CDR2 FYNNEI. The CDR3 has 13 amino acids. CDR3 DNA sequence: TGTGCCAGCAGTCGGGACAGCATTCAGCCCCAGCATTTT. Translated, it gives CASSRDSIQPQHF.

This clonotype was detected ten times or more. This chain links TRBV11-2 with TRBJ2-1; D unresolved. With 5 bases removed from V and 0 bases from J, the gap between germline ends came to 5 bases. Per germline, CDR1 SGHAT and CDR2 FQNNGV. This CDR3 is 13 amino acids long. CDR3 region: CASSPASYNEQFF. The CDR3 DNA reads as TGTGCCAGCAGCCCCGCCTCCTACAATGAGCAGTTCTTC.

This clonotype was seen a few times. The chain carries TRBV11-3 and TRBJ1-1; no reliable D call. Germline V lookup: CDR1 SGHNT, CDR2 YENEEA. The CDR3 has 13 amino acids. V was trimmed by 8 bases and J by 5 bases, leaving 15 bases between them. The CDR3 here is CASFLRGATEAFF. CDR3 nucleotide sequence: TGTGCCAGCTTCCTGCGGGGAGCGACTGAAGCTTTCTTT.

With respect to this clonotype: A read error may produce the germline difference seen at one junction end. The CDR3 protein is CASSRKNSGKLFF. CDR3 in DNA: TGTGCCAGCAGTCGAAAGAACAGCGGGAAGCTGTTTTTT. The gene calls are TRBV11-2 and TRBJ2-2; 7 positions match TRBD2. The CDR3 consists of 13 residues. Germline CDR1 reads SGHAT; CDR2 reads FQNNGV.